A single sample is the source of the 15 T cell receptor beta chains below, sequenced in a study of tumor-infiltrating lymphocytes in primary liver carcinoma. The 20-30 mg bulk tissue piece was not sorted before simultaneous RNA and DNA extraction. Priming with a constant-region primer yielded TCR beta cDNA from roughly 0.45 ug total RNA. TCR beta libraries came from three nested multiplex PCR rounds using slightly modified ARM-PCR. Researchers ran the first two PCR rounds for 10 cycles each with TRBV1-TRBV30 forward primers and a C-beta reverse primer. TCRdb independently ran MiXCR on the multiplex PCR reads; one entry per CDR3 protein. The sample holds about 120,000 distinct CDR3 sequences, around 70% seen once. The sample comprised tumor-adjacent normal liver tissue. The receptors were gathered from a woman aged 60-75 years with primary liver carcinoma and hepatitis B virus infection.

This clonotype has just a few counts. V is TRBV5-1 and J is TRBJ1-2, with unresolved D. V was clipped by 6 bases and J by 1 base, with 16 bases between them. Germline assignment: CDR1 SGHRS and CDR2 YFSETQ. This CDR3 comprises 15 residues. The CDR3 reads CASTPLIGDNYGYTF. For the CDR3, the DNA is TGCGCCAGCACCCCGTTAATAGGAGATAACTATGGCTACACCTTC.

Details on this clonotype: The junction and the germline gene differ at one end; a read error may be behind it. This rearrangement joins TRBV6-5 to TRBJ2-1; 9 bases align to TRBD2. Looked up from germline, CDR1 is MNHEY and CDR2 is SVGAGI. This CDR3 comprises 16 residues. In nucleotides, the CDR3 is TGCGCCAGCAGTCCGCCTGGACTAGCGATCCACAATGAGGAGTTCTTC. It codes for CASSPPGLAIHNEEFF.

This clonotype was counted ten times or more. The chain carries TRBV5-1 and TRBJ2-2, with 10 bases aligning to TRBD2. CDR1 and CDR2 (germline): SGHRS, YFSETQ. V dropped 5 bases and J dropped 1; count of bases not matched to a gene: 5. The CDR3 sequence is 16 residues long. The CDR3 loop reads CASRRLAGVNTGELFF. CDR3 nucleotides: TGCGCCAGCAGAAGGCTAGCGGGAGTGAACACCGGGGAGCTGTTTTTT.

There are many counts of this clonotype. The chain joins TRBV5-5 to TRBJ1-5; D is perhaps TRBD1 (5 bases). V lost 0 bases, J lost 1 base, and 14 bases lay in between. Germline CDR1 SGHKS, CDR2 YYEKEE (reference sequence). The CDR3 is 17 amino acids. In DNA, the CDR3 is TGTGCCAGCAGCTTGGGCAGGGCGGTGCGGAGCAATCAGCCCCAGCATTTT. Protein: CASSLGRAVRSNQPQHF.

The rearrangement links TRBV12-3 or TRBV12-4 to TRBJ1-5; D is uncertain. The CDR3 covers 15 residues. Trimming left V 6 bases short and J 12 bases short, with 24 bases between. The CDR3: CASSGDIYSNQRQHF. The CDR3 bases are TGTGCCAGCAGCGGGGATATTTATAGCAATCAACGCCAGCATTTT.

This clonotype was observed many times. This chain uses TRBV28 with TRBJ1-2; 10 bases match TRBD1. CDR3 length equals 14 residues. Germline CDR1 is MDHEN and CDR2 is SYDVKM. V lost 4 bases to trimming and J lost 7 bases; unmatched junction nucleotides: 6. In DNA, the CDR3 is TGTGCCAGCAGTTCCCCGGACAGGGGGGTTGGCTACACCTTC. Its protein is CASSSPDRGVGYTF.

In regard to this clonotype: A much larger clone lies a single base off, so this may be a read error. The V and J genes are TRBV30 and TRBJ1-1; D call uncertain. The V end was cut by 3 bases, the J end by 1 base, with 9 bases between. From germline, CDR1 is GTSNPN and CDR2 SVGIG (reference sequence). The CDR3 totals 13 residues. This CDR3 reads CAWSERGNTEAFF. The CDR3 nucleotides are TGTGCCTGGAGCGAACGGGGGAACACTGAAGCTTTCTTT. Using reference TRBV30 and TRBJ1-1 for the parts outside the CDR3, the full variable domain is SQTIHQWPATLVQPVGSPLSLECTVEGTSNPNLYWYRQAAGRGLQLLFYSVGIGQISSEVPQNLSASRPQDRQFILSSKKLLLSDSGFYLCAWSERGNTEAFFGQGTRLTVV.

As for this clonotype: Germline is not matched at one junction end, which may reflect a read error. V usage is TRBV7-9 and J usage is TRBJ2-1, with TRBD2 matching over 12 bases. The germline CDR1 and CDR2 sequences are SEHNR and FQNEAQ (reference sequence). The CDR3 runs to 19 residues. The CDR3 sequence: CVSSPSALAGGIAYNEQFF. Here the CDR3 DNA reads TGTGTCAGCAGCCCATCGGCACTAGCGGGAGGTATAGCCTACAATGAGCAGTTCTTC.

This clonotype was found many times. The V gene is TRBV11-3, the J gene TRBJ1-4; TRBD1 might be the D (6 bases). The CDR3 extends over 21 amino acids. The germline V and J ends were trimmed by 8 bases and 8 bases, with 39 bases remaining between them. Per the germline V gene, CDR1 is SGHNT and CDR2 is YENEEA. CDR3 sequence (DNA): TGTGCCAGCTCGAGGGGGGCAGGGCCCCCCACAACAAAGACAATAACCGAAAAACTGTTTTTT. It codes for CASSRGAGPPTTKTITEKLFF.

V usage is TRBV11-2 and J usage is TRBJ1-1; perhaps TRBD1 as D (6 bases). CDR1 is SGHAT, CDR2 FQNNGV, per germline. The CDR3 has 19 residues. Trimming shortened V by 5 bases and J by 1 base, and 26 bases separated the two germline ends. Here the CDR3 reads CASSRDLTGMKRANTEAFF. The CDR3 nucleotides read TGTGCCAGCAGCCGTGATTTAACAGGGATGAAGAGGGCGAACACTGAAGCTTTCTTT.

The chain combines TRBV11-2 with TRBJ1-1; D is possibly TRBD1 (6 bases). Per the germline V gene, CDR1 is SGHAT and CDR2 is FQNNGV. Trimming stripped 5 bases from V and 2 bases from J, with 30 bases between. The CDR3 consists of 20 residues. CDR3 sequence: CASSARDGGRKRWSNTEAFF. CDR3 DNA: TGTGCCAGCAGCGCTCGGGACGGGGGGCGCAAGAGATGGAGTAACACTGAAGCTTTCTTT.

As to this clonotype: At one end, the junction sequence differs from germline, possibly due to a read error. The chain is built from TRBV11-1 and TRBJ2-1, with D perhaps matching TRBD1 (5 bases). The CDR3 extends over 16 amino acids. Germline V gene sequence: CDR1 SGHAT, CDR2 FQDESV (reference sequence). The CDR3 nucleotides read TGCGCCAGCAGCTTAGGACAAGCGAGTGACTACAATGAGCAGTTCTTC. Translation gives CASSLGQASDYNEQFF. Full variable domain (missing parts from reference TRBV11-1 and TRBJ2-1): EAEVAQSPRYKITEKSQAVAFWCDPISGHATLYWYRQILGQGPELLVQFQDESVVDDSQLPKDRFSAERLKGVDSTLKIQPAELGDSAMYLCASSLGQASDYNEQFFGPGTRLTVL.

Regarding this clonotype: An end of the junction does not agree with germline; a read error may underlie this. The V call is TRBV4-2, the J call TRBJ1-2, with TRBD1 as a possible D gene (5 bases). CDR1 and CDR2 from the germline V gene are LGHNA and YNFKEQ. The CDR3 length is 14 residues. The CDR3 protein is CANSRPGRDYGYAF. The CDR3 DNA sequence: TGTGCCAACAGCCGACCGGGCAGGGACTATGGCTACGCCTTC.

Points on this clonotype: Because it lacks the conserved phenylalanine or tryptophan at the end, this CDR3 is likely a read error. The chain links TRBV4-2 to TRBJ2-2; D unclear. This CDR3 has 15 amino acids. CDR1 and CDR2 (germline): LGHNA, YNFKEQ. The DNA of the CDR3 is TGTGCCGGCAGCCAAGATTCCCAATACACCGGGGAGCTGTTTTTA. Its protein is CAGSQDSQYTGELFL.

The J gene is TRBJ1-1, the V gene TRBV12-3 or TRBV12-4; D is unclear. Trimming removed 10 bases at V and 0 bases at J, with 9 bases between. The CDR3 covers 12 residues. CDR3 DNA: TGTGCCATAGGGAGTCTGAACACTGAAGCTTTCTTT. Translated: CAIGSLNTEAFF.